The 15 T cell receptor beta chains given below trace back to one sample, sequenced in a study of T cells in localized non-small cell lung cancer (TCRdb year 2020). The library relied on the immunoSEQ multiplex PCR assay. TCRdb carries this immuneACCESS record with in-frame sequences only. Its versions omit some clonotypes, under half of them owing to an unresolved V gene in the studies checked, with the rest unexplained. Counted in this sample were about 26,000 clones; more than 65% of them appeared once. The ten top clones hold 9.5% to 10% of the sample. The input for sequencing was peripheral blood, taken before any cancer treatment. Receptors originate from a man aged 40 to 70 with stage III squamous cell lung carcinoma.

V usage is TRBV5-1 and J usage is TRBJ2-1; D remains unclear. Trimming removed 0 bases at V and 8 bases at J, with 6 bases between. CDR3 length: 12 amino acids. Germline-derived CDR1 and CDR2 are SGHRS and YFSETQ. In DNA form, the CDR3 reads TGCGCCAGCAGCTTGGTGGGCTATGAGCAGTTCTTC. Translation gives CASSLVGYEQFF.

CDR3 region: CASSLNRARDGYTF. The CDR3 coding sequence is TGTGCCAGCAGTTTAAACAGGGCGAGAGACGGCTACACCTTC. The chain uses TRBV27 and TRBJ1-2, with a weak D call TRBD1 (6 bases). The CDR3 extends over 14 amino acids. V lost 2 bases to trimming and J lost 8 bases, with 15 bases between them. The germline CDR1 and CDR2 sequences are MNHEY and SMNVEV (reference sequence).

This clone was seen only once. This chain connects TRBV9 to TRBJ2-1, with a weak D call TRBD1 (5 bases). The CDR3 sequence is 14 residues long. Germline loops: CDR1 SGDLS, CDR2 YYNGEE. V lost 4 bases, J lost 8 bases, and 16 bases lay in between. The CDR3, as DNA: TGTGCCAGCAGCAAACGTACCCAGGGCGATGAGCAGTTCTTC. Protein product: CASSKRTQGDEQFF.

This clone has only one observation. The chain carries TRBV7-3 and TRBJ1-1; the D gene is possibly TRBD1 (5 bases). Germline CDR1 reads SGHTA; CDR2 reads FQGTGA. With 5 bases removed from V and 4 bases from J, the gap between germline ends came to 17 bases. This CDR3 comprises 15 residues. CDR3 loop: CASSPTGTVITEAFF. As DNA, the CDR3 is TGTGCCAGCAGCCCTACCGGGACGGTCATCACTGAAGCTTTCTTT.

This chain connects TRBV5-1 to TRBJ1-2; D gene ambiguous. CDR3 length equals 13 residues. Germline V CDR1 and CDR2: SGHRS, YFSETQ. Trimming removed 0 bases at V and 10 bases at J, with 13 bases between. This chain's CDR3 is CASSLEQGTDYTF. As DNA, the CDR3 is TGCGCCAGCAGCTTGGAGCAAGGAACGGACTACACCTTC.

The genes are TRBV6-6 and TRBJ2-5; unclear D gene. The CDR3 contains 13 residues. Trimming removed 2 bases at V and 0 bases at J, with 4 bases between. The germline gives CDR1 MNHNY, CDR2 SVGAGI (reference sequence). DNA for the CDR3: TGTGCCAGCAGTTACAGGAACCAAGAGACCCAGTACTTC. This translates into CASSYRNQETQYF.

The chain employs TRBV11-3 and TRBJ2-5; 7 bases match TRBD2. Germline V lookup: CDR1 SGHNT, CDR2 YENEEA. J was trimmed by 5 bases and V by 5 bases; bases with no gene match: 5. This CDR3 has 13 residues. CDR3 loop: CASSTPGGETQYF. In DNA, the CDR3 is TGTGCCAGCAGCACCCCCGGGGGGGAGACCCAGTACTTC.

The genes are TRBV15 and TRBJ1-1, with D maybe TRBD1 (5 bases). Germline CDR1 reads LNHNV; CDR2 reads YYDKDF (reference sequence). CDR3 length: 16 residues. Between the trimmed V and J ends, which lost 4 bases and 4 bases, there was a span of 19 bases. The CDR3: CATSTDRLGVTTEAFF. The CDR3 nucleotides are TGTGCCACCAGCACAGACCGTTTAGGGGTCACCACTGAAGCTTTCTTT.

This clone was detected a few times. The CDR3 nucleotides are TGTGCCAGTAGTATGCCAGGGGGGTCGAACACTGAAGCTTTCTTT. This encodes CASSMPGGSNTEAFF. The chain combines TRBV19 with TRBJ1-1, with 7 bases fitting TRBD1. This CDR3 comprises 15 residues. CDR1 LNHDA and CDR2 SQIVND come from the germline V gene (reference sequence). V lost 3 bases and J lost 1; bases outside the gene matches: 5.

This chain joins TRBV7-2 and TRBJ2-1; TRBD2 matches 8 bases. CDR1 is SGHTA and CDR2 is FQGNSA in the germline V gene. Trimming took 6 bases from V and 10 from J; bases not matched to a gene: 2. The CDR3 sequence is 11 residues long. The CDR3 here is CASRRLAEQFF. DNA of the CDR3: TGTGCCAGCAGGAGACTAGCGGAGCAGTTCTTC.

The chain employs TRBV6-1 and TRBJ1-6, with D unresolved. Trimming cost V 5 bases and J 2 bases, with 7 bases left between them. CDR3 size: 14 residues. CDR1 is MNHNS, CDR2 SASEGT, per germline. CDR3 in DNA: TGTGCCAGCAGTAGCGGACCCTATAATTCACCCCTCCACTTT. This translates into CASSSGPYNSPLHF.

This chain uses TRBV28 with TRBJ2-7; 8 bases align to TRBD2. CDR1 is MDHEN and CDR2 is SYDVKM in the germline V gene. This CDR3 is built from 13 residues. V gave up 7 bases and J gave up 2 bases; unmatched junction bases: 4. This CDR3 reads CASNLGLAYEQYF. In nucleotides, the CDR3 is TGTGCCAGCAACCTGGGACTAGCCTACGAGCAGTACTTC.

A word on this clone: The junction shows a germline mismatch at one end, possibly a read error. The chain uses TRBV28 and TRBJ2-6; D may be TRBD1 (5 bases). Looked up from germline, CDR1 is MDHEN and CDR2 is SYDVKM. CDR3 length: 18 residues. In DNA form, the CDR3 reads TGTGCCAGCAGTTCTGGAGTGGGGCAATTCTCTGGGGCCAACTTCCTGACTTTC. Translated, it gives CASSSGVGQFSGANFLTF. Together with reference TRBV28 and TRBJ2-6, the CDR3 gives the full variable domain: DVKVTQSSRYLVKRTGEKVFLECVQDMDHENMFWYRQDPGLGLRLIYFSYDVKMKEKGDIPEGYSVSREKKERFSLILESASTNQTSMYLCASSSGVGQFSGANFLTFGAGSRLTVL.

In its sample, this clone was seen once. The J gene is TRBJ1-2, the V gene TRBV4-2; D not certain. CDR3 length: 14 amino acids. Trimming shortened V by 0 bases and J by 6 bases, and 11 bases separated the two germline ends. Germline values: CDR1 LGHNA, CDR2 YNFKEQ. The CDR3 sequence: CASSQDWGNDGYTF. The CDR3 DNA reads as TGTGCCAGCAGCCAAGATTGGGGTAATGATGGCTACACCTTC.

The rearrangement uses TRBV6-1 and TRBJ2-6; D gene unclear. The V gene lost 11 bases and the J gene lost 0 bases, with 11 bases spanning the gap. This CDR3 contains 14 residues. Germline assignment: CDR1 MNHNS and CDR2 SASEGT. CDR3 in DNA: TGTGCCTGTTACCTCTCCTCTGGGGCCAACGTCCTGACTTTC. It yields the protein CACYLSSGANVLTF.